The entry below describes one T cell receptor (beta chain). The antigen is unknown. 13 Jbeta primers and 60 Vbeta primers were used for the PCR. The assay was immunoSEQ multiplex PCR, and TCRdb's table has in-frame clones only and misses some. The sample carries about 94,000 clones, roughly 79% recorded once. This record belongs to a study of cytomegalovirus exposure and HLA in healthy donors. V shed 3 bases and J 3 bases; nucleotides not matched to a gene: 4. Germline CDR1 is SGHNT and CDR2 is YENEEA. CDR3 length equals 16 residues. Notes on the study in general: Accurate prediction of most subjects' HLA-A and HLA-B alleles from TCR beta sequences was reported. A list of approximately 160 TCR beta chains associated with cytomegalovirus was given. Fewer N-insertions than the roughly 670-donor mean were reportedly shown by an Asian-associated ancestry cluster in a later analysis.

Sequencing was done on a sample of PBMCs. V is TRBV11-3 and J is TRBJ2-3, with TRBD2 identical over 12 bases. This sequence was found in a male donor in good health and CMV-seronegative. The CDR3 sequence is CASSFTSGGNTDTQYF. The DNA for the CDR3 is TGTGCCAGCAGCTTTACTAGCGGGGGGAATACAGATACGCAGTATTTT.